The rows below give T cell receptor beta chains drawn from one sample of a study of blood T cell repertoires in COVID-19. Some clones are missing from TCRdb's copy, which holds only in-frame ones; the method was immunoSEQ multiplex PCR. Of just over 95,000 clones detected, around 80% appear once; the ten largest clones hold 18%. The sequencing input was peripheral blood. The source is a man of 80 years or more with acute or convalescent COVID-19. Each CDR3 is given with its conserved first and last residue. Each record gives: V gene, D gene, J gene, clone size, CDR3 protein, CDR3 DNA. A D gene is named only where the DNA matches it firmly. The size field is filled for only some rows; it gives once, few, many or a size class.

TRBV28	TRBD1	TRBJ2-3	NA	CASSLTGDRWDTDTQYF	TGTGCCAGCAGCCTGACAGGGGATCGGTGGGACACAGATACGCAGTATTTT
TRBV6-6	NA	TRBJ1-2	NA	CASSLNRESYTF	TGTGCCAGCAGTTTAAACAGGGAAAGCTACACCTTC
TRBV28	TRBD1	TRBJ1-6	NA	CASSAGTGGLFGNSPLHF	TGTGCCAGCAGTGCCGGGACAGGGGGGTTATTTGGGAATTCACCCCTCCACTTT
TRBV19	NA	TRBJ1-5	NA	CASRVIGTGQPQHF	TGTGCCAGTAGGGTCATAGGGACTGGTCAGCCCCAGCATTTT
TRBV10-3	NA	TRBJ1-4	NA	CAIRSGPTNEKLFF	TGTGCCATCAGATCAGGCCCAACTAATGAAAAACTGTTTTTT
TRBV2	NA	TRBJ1-4	NA	CASSVEGREKLFF	TGTGCCAGCAGTGTGGAGGGTAGGGAAAAACTGTTTTTT
TRBV2	TRBD2	TRBJ2-1	NA	CASNQAGPDNEQFF	TGTGCCAGCAACCAAGCGGGACCAGACAATGAGCAGTTCTTC
TRBV12-3/TRBV12-4	TRBD2	TRBJ2-1	NA	CASTQRGDNEQFF	TGTGCCAGCACTCAACGGGGGGACAATGAGCAGTTCTTC
TRBV7-6	NA	TRBJ1-2	once	CASSPQVLAGANYGYTF	TGTGCCAGCAGCCCACAGGTCTTAGCAGGAGCTAACTATGGCTACACCTTC
TRBV11-2	TRBD2	TRBJ2-7	NA	CASKLGLAGGSPYEQYF	TGTGCCAGCAAGCTCGGACTAGCGGGAGGGTCCCCCTACGAGCAGTACTTC
TRBV10-3	NA	TRBJ2-2	once	CAIKGTKNTGELFF	TGTGCCATCAAGGGGACAAAGAACACCGGGGAGCTGTTTTTT
TRBV7-2	NA	TRBJ2-7	NA	CASSLGGGAGPTYEQYF	TGTGCCAGCAGCTTAGGGGGTGGGGCAGGACCCACCTACGAGCAGTACTTC
TRBV6-6	TRBD1	TRBJ2-5	NA	CASRGRGLLHETQYF	TGTGCCAGTAGAGGCAGGGGGCTCCTACACGAGACCCAGTACTTC
TRBV21-1	NA	TRBJ1-1	NA	CASSNNGRENTEAFF	TGTGCCAGCAGCAACAATGGACGGGAGAACACTGAAGCTTTCTTT
TRBV30	NA	TRBJ1-3	NA	CAWMGGVENTIYF	TGTGCCTGGATGGGGGGGGTGGAAAACACCATATATTTT
TRBV6-5	NA	TRBJ1-3	NA	CATGQSSGNTIYF	TGTGCCACGGGTCAGAGCTCTGGAAACACCATATATTTT
TRBV18	TRBD2	TRBJ2-7	few	CASSPGLEGEQYF	TGTGCCAGCTCACCTGGACTAGAGGGCGAGCAGTACTTC
TRBV15	NA	TRBJ1-5	NA	CATSSSISNQPQHF	TGTGCCACCAGCAGTTCCATTTCCAATCAGCCCCAGCATTTT
TRBV27	TRBD1	TRBJ1-4	NA	CASSLQGLNEKLFF	TGTGCCAGCAGTCTACAGGGGTTAAATGAAAAACTGTTTTTT
TRBV4-3	TRBD1	TRBJ1-6	NA	CASSQTGQHNSPLHF	TGCGCCAGCAGCCAGACGGGACAGCATAATTCACCCCTCCACTTT
TRBV7-9	NA	TRBJ2-3	NA	CASSLRGGRLVTSTDTQYF	TGTGCCAGCAGCTTAAGAGGGGGACGGCTAGTTACTAGCACAGATACGCAGTATTTT
TRBV6-2/TRBV6-3	TRBD1	TRBJ1-5	once	CASSPWQGQGTARQPQHF	TGTGCCAGCAGCCCTTGGCAGGGACAGGGGACGGCAAGGCAGCCCCAGCATTTT
TRBV9	NA	TRBJ1-1	NA	CASSVGQVNSAFF	TGTGCCAGCAGCGTAGGGCAGGTCAACTCTGCTTTCTTT
TRBV24-1	TRBD1	TRBJ2-1	NA	CATSDRTGGPTYNEQFF	TGTGCCACCAGTGATCGAACAGGGGGCCCCACCTACAATGAGCAGTTCTTC
TRBV19	TRBD1	TRBJ2-4	once	CASSDRAVNIQYF	TGTGCCAGTAGTGACAGGGCGGTAAACATTCAGTACTTC
TRBV27	NA	TRBJ1-6	NA	CASSPIFPGSYNSPLHF	TGTGCCAGCAGTCCTATATTCCCGGGCTCCTATAATTCACCCCTCCACTTT
TRBV7-2	NA	TRBJ1-1	NA	CASSLEITGVTEAFF	TGTGCCAGCAGCTTAGAAATAACCGGGGTCACTGAAGCTTTCTTT
TRBV7-9	TRBD1	TRBJ2-7	NA	CASRRQGATYEQYF	TGTGCCAGCAGGCGACAGGGAGCCACCTACGAGCAGTACTTC
TRBV24-1	NA	TRBJ2-5	NA	CATSDLGGGEQETQYF	TGTGCCACCAGTGATCTTGGGGGGGGCGAGCAAGAGACCCAGTACTTC
TRBV27	NA	TRBJ1-2	once	CASRSPYGYTF	TGTGCCAGTAGATCCCCCTATGGCTACACCTTC
TRBV3-1/TRBV3-2	TRBD1	TRBJ1-2	once	CASSQGVTGVGYTF	TGTGCCAGCAGCCAAGGTGTGACAGGGGTTGGCTACACCTTC
TRBV19	NA	TRBJ2-3	NA	CASSIDISGTGDTQYF	TGTGCCAGTAGTATAGATATATCAGGTACCGGAGATACGCAGTATTTT
TRBV5-1	NA	TRBJ2-5	NA	CASSFNLQETQYF	TGCGCCAGCAGCTTTAATCTCCAAGAGACCCAGTACTTC
TRBV19	NA	TRBJ1-3	NA	CASKGGDRNSGNTIYF	TGTGCCAGTAAAGGCGGTGACCGTAACTCTGGAAACACCATATATTTT
TRBV9	TRBD2	TRBJ2-3	NA	CASSVDSGGPTDTQYF	TGTGCCAGCAGCGTAGACAGCGGGGGCCCCACAGATACGCAGTATTTT
TRBV24-1	NA	TRBJ1-5	NA	CATSEGGAGNQPQHF	TGTGCCACCAGTGAAGGGGGGGCAGGCAATCAGCCCCAGCATTTT
TRBV29-1	NA	TRBJ1-1	NA	CSVGGPGQGTEAFF	TGCAGCGTTGGGGGGCCAGGCCAGGGAACTGAAGCTTTCTTT
TRBV11-2	TRBD1	TRBJ2-7	once	CASSLVGQGLGQYF	TGTGCCAGCAGCTTAGTGGGACAGGGACTGGGGCAGTACTTC
TRBV9	NA	TRBJ2-1	NA	CASSVIGATYNEQFF	TGTGCCAGCAGCGTAATCGGAGCTACCTACAATGAGCAGTTCTTC
TRBV6-6	NA	TRBJ1-6	NA	CASSFPRATDSPLHF	TGTGCCAGCAGTTTCCCCAGGGCGACGGATTCACCCCTCCACTTT
TRBV25-1	TRBD1	TRBJ2-6	NA	CASSVTGGEIRGANVLTF	TGTGCCAGCAGTGTGACAGGGGGCGAGATTAGAGGGGCCAACGTCCTGACTTTC
TRBV7-9	NA	TRBJ1-1	NA	CASSPVGTEAFF	TGTGCCAGCAGCCCGGTCGGCACTGAAGCTTTCTTT
TRBV5-1	TRBD1	TRBJ2-2	NA	CASRDRGDTGELFF	TGCGCCAGCCGGGACAGGGGAGACACCGGGGAGCTGTTTTTT
TRBV28	TRBD1	TRBJ1-4	NA	CASSSGQAATNEKLFF	TGTGCCAGCAGCTCCGGACAGGCCGCAACTAATGAAAAACTGTTTTTT